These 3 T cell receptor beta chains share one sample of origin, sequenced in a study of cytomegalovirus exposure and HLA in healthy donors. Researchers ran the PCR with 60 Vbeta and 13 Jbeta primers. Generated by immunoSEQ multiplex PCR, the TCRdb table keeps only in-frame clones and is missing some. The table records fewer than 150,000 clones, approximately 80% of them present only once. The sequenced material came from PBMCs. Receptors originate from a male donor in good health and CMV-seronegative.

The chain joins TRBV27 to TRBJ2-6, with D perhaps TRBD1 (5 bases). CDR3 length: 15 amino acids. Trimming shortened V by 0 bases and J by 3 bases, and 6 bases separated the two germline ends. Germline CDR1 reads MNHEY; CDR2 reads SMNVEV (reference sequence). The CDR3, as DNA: TGTGCCAGCAGTTTATCCAGGGTTGGGGCCAACGTCCTGACTTTC. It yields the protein CASSLSRVGANVLTF. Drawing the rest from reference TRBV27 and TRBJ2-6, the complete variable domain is EAQVTQNPRYLITVTGKKLTVTCSQNMNHEYMSWYRQDPGLGLRQIYYSMNVEVTDKGDVPEGYKVSRKEKRNFPLILESPSPNQTSLYFCASSLSRVGANVLTFGAGSRLTVL.

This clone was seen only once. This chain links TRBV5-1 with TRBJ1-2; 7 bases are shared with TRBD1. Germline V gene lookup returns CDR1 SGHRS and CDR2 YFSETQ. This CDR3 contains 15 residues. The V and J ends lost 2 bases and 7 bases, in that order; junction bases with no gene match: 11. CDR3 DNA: TGCGCCAGCAGCTTTCGTTCAGGGACAGCGGGTGGCTACACCTTC. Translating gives CASSFRSGTAGGYTF.

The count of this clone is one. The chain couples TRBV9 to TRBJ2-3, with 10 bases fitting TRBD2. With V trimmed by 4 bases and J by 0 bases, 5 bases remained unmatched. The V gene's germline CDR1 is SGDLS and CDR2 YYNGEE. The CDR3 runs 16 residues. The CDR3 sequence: CASSLGLAISTDTQYF. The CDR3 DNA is TGTGCCAGCAGCCTGGGACTAGCGATCAGCACAGATACGCAGTATTTT.